This TCR beta chain was sequenced in a study of blood T cell repertoires in COVID-19. Study at large: Samples representing acute and convalescent COVID-19 were sourced from the United States, Italy and Spain. From T cells, B-cell-depleted T cells, or PBMCs came the material, which was cDNA or gDNA.

In the study's own analysis: Amplified reference gene primers provided the basis for estimating nucleated cell counts. Sequencing used immunoSEQ multiplex PCR; TCRdb keeps in-frame clones, though not all of them. V, J and clone size are those of that table, while D and trimming were read from the DNA. The sample lists approximately 130,000 clones; approximately 85% were seen once. V shed 3 bases and J 7 bases; nucleotides not matched to a gene: 8. The CDR3 sequence is 15 residues long. Germline V gene lookup returns CDR1 LNHDA and CDR2 SQIVND (reference sequence). The source of this sequence is a human donor in a cohort sampled during active COVID-19. The rearrangement uses TRBV19 and TRBJ1-1; the match to TRBD1 covers 10 bases. The sample taken for sequencing was peripheral blood. The CDR3 DNA reads as TGTGCCAGTAGTATGTGGACAGGGGGTTTTGTTGAAGCTTTCTTT. Protein: CASSMWTGGFVEAFF.